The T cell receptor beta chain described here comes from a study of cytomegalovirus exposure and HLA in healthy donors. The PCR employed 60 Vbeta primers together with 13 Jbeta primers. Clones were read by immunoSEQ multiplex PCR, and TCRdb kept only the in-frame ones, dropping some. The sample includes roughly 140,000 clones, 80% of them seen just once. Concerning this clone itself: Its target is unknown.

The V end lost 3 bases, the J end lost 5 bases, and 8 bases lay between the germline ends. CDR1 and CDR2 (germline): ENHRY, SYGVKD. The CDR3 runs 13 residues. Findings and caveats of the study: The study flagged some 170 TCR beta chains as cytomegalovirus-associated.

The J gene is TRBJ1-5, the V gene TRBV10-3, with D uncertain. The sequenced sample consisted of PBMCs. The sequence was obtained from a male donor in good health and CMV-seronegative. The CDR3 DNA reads TGTGCCATCAGTGAAGACATATATCAGCCCCAGCATTTT. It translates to CAISEDIYQPQHF.